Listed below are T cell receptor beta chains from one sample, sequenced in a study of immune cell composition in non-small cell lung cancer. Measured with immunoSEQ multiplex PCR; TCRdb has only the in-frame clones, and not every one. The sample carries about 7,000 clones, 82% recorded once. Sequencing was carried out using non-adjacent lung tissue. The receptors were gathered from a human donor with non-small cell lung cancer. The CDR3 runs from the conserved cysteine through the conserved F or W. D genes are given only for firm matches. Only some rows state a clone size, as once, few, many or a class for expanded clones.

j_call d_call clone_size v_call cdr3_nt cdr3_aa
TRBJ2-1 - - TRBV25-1 TGTGCCAGCAGTGAACCCACCAACAGGGTTGAGCAGTTCTTC CASSEPTNRVEQFF
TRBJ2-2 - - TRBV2 TGTGCCAGCGGAGCGGGTGGAACGAACACCGGGGAGCTGTTTTTT CASGAGGTNTGELFF
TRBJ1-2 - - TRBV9 TGTGCCAGCAGCGCCTCCCTAGGGTCTAGGGCAGGGGAAGGCTACACCTTC CASSASLGSRAGEGYTF
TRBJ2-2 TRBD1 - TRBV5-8 TGTGCCAGCAGCTTGGAGGACAGGTATTCGAACACCGGGGAGCTGTTTTTT CASSLEDRYSNTGELFF
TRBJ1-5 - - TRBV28 TGTGCCAGCAGTTTACGGGGGGGAGGGAGTCAGCCCCAGCATTTT CASSLRGGGSQPQHF
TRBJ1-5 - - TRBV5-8 TGTGCCAGCAGCCTATACAGGGAAGGCAATCAGCCCCAGCATTTT CASSLYREGNQPQHF
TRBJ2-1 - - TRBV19 TGTGCCAGTAGTATAGACAGGGACTCCTACAATGAGCAGTTCTTC CASSIDRDSYNEQFF
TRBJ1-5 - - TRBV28 TGTGCCAGCAGCGACAGGAGTAGCAATCAGCCCCAGCATTTT CASSDRSSNQPQHF
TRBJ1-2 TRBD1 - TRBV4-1 TGCGCCAGCAGCCAAGACCCTAAATGGCAGGGGGCGCCTGGTGGCTACACCTTC CASSQDPKWQGAPGGYTF
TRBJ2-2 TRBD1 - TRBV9 TGTGCCAGCAGGGACAGGGCGAACACCGGGGAGCTGTTTTTT CASRDRANTGELFF
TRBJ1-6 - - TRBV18 TGTGCCAGCTCACGCTCGGCCGGAGGCGGATATAATTCACCCCTCCACTTT CASSRSAGGGYNSPLHF
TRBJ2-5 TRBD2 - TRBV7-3 TGTGCCAGCAGCTTAACACCTAGCGGGGCGGAGACCCAGTACTTC CASSLTPSGAETQYF
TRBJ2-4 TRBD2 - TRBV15 TGTGCCACCAGCAGAGCGCTAATCTCGACTAGCGGGAGTAACGTAGCCAAAAACATTCAGTACTTC CATSRALISTSGSNVAKNIQYF
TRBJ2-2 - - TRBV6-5 TGTGCCAGCAGTGGGGGGCAGGGGAGGGTCGGGGAGCTGTTTTTT CASSGGQGRVGELFF
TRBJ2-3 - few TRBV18 TGTGCCAGCTCACCACCGGGACTGATATCAGATACGCAGTATTTT CASSPPGLISDTQYF
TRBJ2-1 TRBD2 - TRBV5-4 TGTGCCAGCAGCTTAGCGGGGTACTACAATGAGCAGTTCTTC CASSLAGYYNEQFF
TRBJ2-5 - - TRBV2 TGTGCCAGCCCGACGGGAAAGCAAGAGACCCAGTACTTC CASPTGKQETQYF
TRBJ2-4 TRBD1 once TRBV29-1 TGCAGCGTGGGCCGGGACAGGGAAGCCATTCAGTACTTC CSVGRDREAIQYF
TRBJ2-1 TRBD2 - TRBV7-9 TGTGCCAGCAGCCCGATGACATTATTCGGGGGGAGGTACAATGAGCAGTTCTTC CASSPMTLFGGRYNEQFF
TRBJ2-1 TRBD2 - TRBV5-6 TGTGCCAGCAGCCGTATTTTACCTGAGACTAGCGGGAGGGTCGGTGAGCAGTTCTTC CASSRILPETSGRVGEQFF
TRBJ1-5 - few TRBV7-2 TGTGCCAGCAGCTTGGACAGCAGCAGCAATCAGCCCCAGCATTTT CASSLDSSSNQPQHF
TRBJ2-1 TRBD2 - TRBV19 TGTGCCAGTAGTATGTCACTAGCGCCCTCCTACAATGAGCAGTTCTTC CASSMSLAPSYNEQFF
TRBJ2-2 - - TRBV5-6 TGTGCCAGCAGCTTGAACCCCGGGAGCGGGGAGCTGTTTTTT CASSLNPGSGELFF
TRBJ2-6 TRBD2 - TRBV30 TGTGCCTGGAATTTCGGACTAGCGGGAGCTGGGGCCAACGTCCTGACTTTC CAWNFGLAGAGANVLTF
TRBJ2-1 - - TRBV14 TGTGCCAGCAGCCAAGGGTCAGGGGCTGGGTACAATGAGCAGTTCTTC CASSQGSGAGYNEQFF
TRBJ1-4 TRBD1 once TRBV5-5 TGTGCCAGCAGCCTCCATTACAGGGGATCTAATGAAAAACTGTTTTTT CASSLHYRGSNEKLFF
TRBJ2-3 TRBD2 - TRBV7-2 TGTGCCAGCAGCTTTGGCGGGGGTTCGGATACGCAGTATTTT CASSFGGGSDTQYF
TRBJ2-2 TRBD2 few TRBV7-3 TGTGCCAGCAGCCCAGGCGGCGGGAGGGCCCAAGACGGGGAGCTGTTTTTT CASSPGGGRAQDGELFF
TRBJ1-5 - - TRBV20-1 TGCAGTGCCGGACTGTATCAGCCCCAGCATTTT CSAGLYQPQHF
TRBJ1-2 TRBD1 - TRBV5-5 TGTGCCAGCAGCTTGGAGGGGGCGCGGAATGGGGGCTACACCTTC CASSLEGARNGGYTF
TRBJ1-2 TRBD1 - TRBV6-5 TGTGCCAGCAGTGCGGGACAGGTTTATGGCTACACCTTC CASSAGQVYGYTF
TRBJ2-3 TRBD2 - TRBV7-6 TGTGCCAGCAGCTTCGGGGGGGCGTACACAGATACGCAGTATTTT CASSFGGAYTDTQYF
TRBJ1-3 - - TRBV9 TGTGCCAGCAGCGTAGCTAATTCTGGAAACACCATATATTTT CASSVANSGNTIYF
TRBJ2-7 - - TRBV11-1 TGTGCCAGCAGCTTGGCCGGGTCGAGCTCCTACGAGCAGTACTTC CASSLAGSSSYEQYF
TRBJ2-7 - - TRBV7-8 TGTGCCAGCAGCCCCGCCCCCCCGGACAGCTCCTACGAGCAGTACTTC CASSPAPPDSSYEQYF
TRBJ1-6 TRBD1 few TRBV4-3 TGCGCCAGCAGGACTCAGGGGGCTAACTCACCCCTCCACTTT CASRTQGANSPLHF
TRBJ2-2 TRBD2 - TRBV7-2 TGTGCCAGCAGCTTGGGCCTAGCGGGAGCAGGCGGGGAGCTGTTTTTT CASSLGLAGAGGELFF
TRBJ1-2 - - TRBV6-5 TGTGCCAGCAGTTACGGATCCCGCCAGGGGTATGGCTACACCTTC CASSYGSRQGYGYTF
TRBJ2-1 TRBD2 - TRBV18 TGTGCCAGCTCACCACCGGTAGCGGGAGCGCATGAGCAGTTCTTC CASSPPVAGAHEQFF
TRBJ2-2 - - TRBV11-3 TGTGCCAGCAGCCCCAGCGTGGGTGTGGGTAACACCGGGGAGCTGTTTTTT CASSPSVGVGNTGELFF
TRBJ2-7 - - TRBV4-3 TGCGCCAGCAGCCAAGATTACAACGACTACGAGCAGTACTTC CASSQDYNDYEQYF
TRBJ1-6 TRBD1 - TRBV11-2 TGTGCCAGCAGCCAAGGACAGGGTGGTTCACCCCTCCACTTT CASSQGQGGSPLHF
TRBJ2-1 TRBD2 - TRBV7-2 TGTGCCAGCAGCTTATCCCGGACTAGCGGGGTTAATGAGCAGTTCTTC CASSLSRTSGVNEQFF
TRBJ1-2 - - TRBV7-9 TGTGCCAGCAGCTTTGTCGGAGGGAGGGTTTATGGCTACACCTTC CASSFVGGRVYGYTF
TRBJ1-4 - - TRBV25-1 TGTGCCAGCAGTGAATGGAGCGGGACAATTAATGAAAAACTGTTTTTT CASSEWSGTINEKLFF
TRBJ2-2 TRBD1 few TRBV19 TGTGCCAGTAGTATAGGAGGGGGCTCTGGGGAGCTGTTTTTT CASSIGGGSGELFF
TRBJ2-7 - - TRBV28 TGTGCCAGCAGAAACTTTTTGGGGGGCGAGCAGTACTTC CASRNFLGGEQYF
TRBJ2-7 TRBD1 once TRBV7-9 TGTGCCAGCAGCTTCCAGGGGGACCTGCAAGTGCAGTACTTC CASSFQGDLQVQYF